Listed below are T cell receptor beta chains from one sample, sequenced in a study of blood T cell repertoires in COVID-19. Sequencing was performed with immunoSEQ multiplex PCR; in TCRdb, only in-frame clones are kept and a portion is missing. The data hold just over 250,000 clones, with about 88% observed a single time. Sequencing was done on a sample of PBMCs or T cells enriched from blood (not recorded which). These receptors originate from a young man with acute COVID-19. Both conserved end residues are part of each CDR3. A D gene is named only where the DNA matches it firmly. The size entry is marked missing in some rows and otherwise reads once, few, many or a size class.

clone size: .
V gene: TRBV11-3
J gene: TRBJ2-4
D gene: .
CDR3 protein: CASSLMQADRSRAKNIQYF
CDR3 DNA: TGTGCCAGCAGCCTGATGCAAGCGGATCGATCCCGGGCCAAAAACATTCAGTACTTC

clone size: few
V gene: TRBV19
J gene: TRBJ1-5
D gene: .
CDR3 protein: CASRNQASNQPQHF
CDR3 DNA: TGTGCCAGTAGGAATCAGGCCAGCAATCAGCCCCAGCATTTT

clone size: .
V gene: TRBV3-1/TRBV3-2
J gene: TRBJ1-1
D gene: .
CDR3 protein: CASSQFGGMNTEAFF
CDR3 DNA: TGTGCCAGCAGCCAATTTGGGGGGATGAACACTGAAGCTTTCTTT

clone size: .
V gene: TRBV5-8
J gene: TRBJ1-5
D gene: TRBD1
CDR3 protein: CASSLGGTAYSNQPQHF
CDR3 DNA: TGTGCCAGCAGTTTAGGTGGGACAGCTTATAGCAATCAGCCCCAGCATTTT

clone size: .
V gene: TRBV2
J gene: TRBJ1-1
D gene: .
CDR3 protein: CASSEHSLRTEAFF
CDR3 DNA: TGTGCCAGCAGTGAACACAGTTTGCGAACTGAAGCTTTCTTT

clone size: .
V gene: TRBV11-2
J gene: TRBJ2-1
D gene: TRBD2
CDR3 protein: CASSQQVLRLAKNEQFF
CDR3 DNA: TGTGCCAGCAGCCAACAAGTCCTCCGACTAGCGAAAAATGAGCAGTTCTTC

clone size: .
V gene: TRBV24-1
J gene: TRBJ1-5
D gene: .
CDR3 protein: CATSRTGNQPQHF
CDR3 DNA: TGTGCCACCAGTAGGACAGGCAATCAGCCCCAGCATTTT

clone size: .
V gene: TRBV12-3/TRBV12-4
J gene: TRBJ1-2
D gene: TRBD1
CDR3 protein: CASSRDRVHGYTF
CDR3 DNA: TGTGCCAGCAGTAGGGACAGAGTGCATGGCTACACCTTC

clone size: .
V gene: TRBV7-2
J gene: TRBJ1-1
D gene: .
CDR3 protein: CVSSLLQRSEAFF
CDR3 DNA: TGTGTCAGCAGCTTACTGCAGCGTAGTGAAGCTTTCTTT

clone size: .
V gene: TRBV24-1
J gene: TRBJ1-2
D gene: .
CDR3 protein: CATSSPGVSFTF
CDR3 DNA: TGTGCCACCAGTAGTCCAGGGGTTTCGTTCACCTTC

clone size: .
V gene: TRBV27
J gene: TRBJ2-4
D gene: TRBD1
CDR3 protein: CATTGDLAKNIQYF
CDR3 DNA: TGTGCCACCACAGGGGATTTGGCCAAAAACATTCAGTACTTC

clone size: .
V gene: TRBV11-2
J gene: TRBJ1-3
D gene: .
CDR3 protein: CASSLAGIGNTIYF
CDR3 DNA: TGTGCCAGCAGCTTAGCAGGAATTGGAAACACCATATATTTT

clone size: few
V gene: TRBV5-8
J gene: TRBJ1-1
D gene: .
CDR3 protein: CASRITGPVTEAFF
CDR3 DNA: TGTGCCAGCAGGATTACAGGGCCGGTGACTGAAGCTTTCTTT

clone size: .
V gene: TRBV6-2/TRBV6-3
J gene: TRBJ2-1
D gene: TRBD1
CDR3 protein: CASSQLTGGYELRHNEQFF
CDR3 DNA: TGTGCCAGCAGTCAACTGACAGGGGGATACGAATTAAGACACAATGAGCAGTTCTTC

clone size: .
V gene: TRBV5-1
J gene: TRBJ1-2
D gene: TRBD1
CDR3 protein: CASSLTGDGFYGYTF
CDR3 DNA: TGTGCCAGCAGCCTGACAGGGGATGGCTTCTATGGCTACACCTTC

clone size: once
V gene: TRBV6-5
J gene: TRBJ1-1
D gene: TRBD1
CDR3 protein: CASRDFSTGGTEAFF
CDR3 DNA: TGTGCCAGCAGGGACTTCTCTACAGGGGGCACTGAAGCTTTCTTT

clone size: .
V gene: TRBV11-3
J gene: TRBJ2-4
D gene: .
CDR3 protein: CASSLNLAKNIQYF
CDR3 DNA: TGTGCCAGCAGCTTAAATCTAGCCAAAAACATTCAGTACTTC

clone size: .
V gene: TRBV7-2
J gene: TRBJ1-4
D gene: TRBD1
CDR3 protein: CASSSRRTGGPNEKLFF
CDR3 DNA: TGTGCCAGCAGCTCGCGGAGGACAGGGGGGCCTAATGAAAAACTGTTTTTT

clone size: .
V gene: TRBV19
J gene: TRBJ1-5
D gene: TRBD1
CDR3 protein: CASSTGTGEGQPQHF
CDR3 DNA: TGTGCCAGTAGTACAGGGACAGGGGAAGGACAGCCCCAGCATTTT

clone size: .
V gene: TRBV18
J gene: TRBJ2-5
D gene: TRBD2
CDR3 protein: CASSPAGLARQETQYF
CDR3 DNA: TGTGCCAGCTCACCCGCGGGACTAGCGAGACAAGAGACCCAGTACTTC

clone size: .
V gene: TRBV6-1
J gene: TRBJ1-4
D gene: .
CDR3 protein: CASSARTASTNEKLFF
CDR3 DNA: TGTGCCAGCAGTGCTAGGACAGCTTCAACTAATGAAAAACTGTTTTTT

clone size: .
V gene: TRBV5-4
J gene: TRBJ2-5
D gene: .
CDR3 protein: CASSFGGKETQYF
CDR3 DNA: TGTGCCAGCAGCTTTGGAGGAAAAGAGACCCAGTACTTC

clone size: .
V gene: TRBV2
J gene: TRBJ1-2
D gene: .
CDR3 protein: CASSDQGNYGYTF
CDR3 DNA: TGTGCCAGCAGCGACCAGGGGAACTATGGCTACACCTTC

clone size: .
V gene: TRBV19
J gene: TRBJ2-2
D gene: .
CDR3 protein: CATKSRTPNTGELFF
CDR3 DNA: TGTGCCACCAAAAGCCGGACACCGAACACCGGGGAGCTGTTTTTT

clone size: .
V gene: TRBV28
J gene: TRBJ1-6
D gene: .
CDR3 protein: CASNPVGSSYNSPLHF
CDR3 DNA: TGTGCCAGCAACCCGGTCGGGAGCTCCTATAATTCACCCCTCCACTTT

clone size: .
V gene: TRBV5-5
J gene: TRBJ2-2
D gene: .
CDR3 protein: CASSYTGKNTGELFF
CDR3 DNA: TGTGCCAGCAGCTATACCGGGAAAAACACCGGGGAGCTGTTTTTT

clone size: .
V gene: TRBV2
J gene: TRBJ1-3
D gene: TRBD1
CDR3 protein: CASSGDSSGNTIYF
CDR3 DNA: TGTGCCAGCAGTGGGGACAGCTCTGGAAACACCATATATTTT

clone size: .
V gene: TRBV7-9
J gene: TRBJ1-6
D gene: TRBD1
CDR3 protein: CASSHDRGGNSPLHF
CDR3 DNA: TGTGCCAGCAGTCATGACAGGGGTGGGAATTCACCCCTCCACTTT

clone size: .
V gene: TRBV5-4
J gene: TRBJ1-6
D gene: .
CDR3 protein: CASSSLTGPSSYNSPLHF
CDR3 DNA: TGTGCCAGCAGCTCGTTGACAGGTCCGAGCTCCTATAATTCACCCCTCCACTTT

clone size: once
V gene: TRBV5-1
J gene: TRBJ2-1
D gene: TRBD2
CDR3 protein: CASSLTSEHSYNEQFF
CDR3 DNA: TGTGCCAGCAGCTTGACTAGCGAGCACTCCTACAATGAGCAGTTCTTC

clone size: .
V gene: TRBV5-1
J gene: TRBJ2-5
D gene: .
CDR3 protein: CASSLLGGGETQYF
CDR3 DNA: TGCGCCAGCAGCTTGTTGGGGGGAGGAGAGACCCAGTACTTC

clone size: .
V gene: TRBV28
J gene: TRBJ1-4
D gene: .
CDR3 protein: CARLNGPRGKLFF
CDR3 DNA: TGTGCCCGCCTTAACGGCCCTCGGGGAAAACTGTTTTTT

clone size: .
V gene: TRBV5-8
J gene: TRBJ2-4
D gene: .
CDR3 protein: CASSLGQRVLWYF
CDR3 DNA: TGTGCCAGCAGCTTAGGACAGCGCGTCCTTTGGTACTTC

clone size: .
V gene: TRBV11-2
J gene: TRBJ1-1
D gene: .
CDR3 protein: CASSQVFRNTEAFF
CDR3 DNA: TGTGCCAGCAGCCAGGTTTTTCGGAACACTGAAGCTTTCTTT

clone size: once
V gene: TRBV4-3
J gene: TRBJ2-3
D gene: TRBD2
CDR3 protein: CASSQEGLLEGDTQYF
CDR3 DNA: TGCGCCAGCAGCCAAGAGGGACTACTCGAGGGAGATACGCAGTATTTT

clone size: .
V gene: TRBV5-1
J gene: TRBJ1-3
D gene: .
CDR3 protein: CASSLASPEAQNSGNTIYF
CDR3 DNA: TGCGCCAGCAGCTTGGCCAGTCCCGAAGCACAGAACTCTGGAAACACCATATATTTT

clone size: .
V gene: TRBV6-5
J gene: TRBJ1-2
D gene: .
CDR3 protein: CASRPWTAYGYTF
CDR3 DNA: TGTGCCAGCAGGCCCTGGACAGCCTATGGCTACACCTTC

clone size: .
V gene: TRBV11-2
J gene: TRBJ2-3
D gene: .
CDR3 protein: CASSLETAGASTDTQYF
CDR3 DNA: TGTGCCAGCAGCTTAGAAACGGCGGGGGCCAGCACAGATACGCAGTATTTT

clone size: .
V gene: TRBV7-2
J gene: TRBJ1-2
D gene: .
CDR3 protein: CASSLGGDLLGTF
CDR3 DNA: TGTGCCAGCAGCTTGGGCGGGGATCTCCTCGGCACCTTC

clone size: .
V gene: TRBV19
J gene: TRBJ1-2
D gene: .
CDR3 protein: CASSMGQGLNYGYTF
CDR3 DNA: TGTGCCAGTAGTATGGGGCAGGGGCTGAACTATGGCTACACCTTC

clone size: .
V gene: TRBV5-8
J gene: TRBJ1-5
D gene: TRBD1
CDR3 protein: CASSRGTGVLSNQPQHF
CDR3 DNA: TGTGCCAGCAGCCGAGGGACAGGGGTGTTGAGCAATCAGCCCCAGCATTTT

clone size: once
V gene: TRBV24-1
J gene: TRBJ2-3
D gene: TRBD2
CDR3 protein: CATSDPVGGVSTDTQYF
CDR3 DNA: TGTGCCACCAGTGATCCCGTTGGGGGGGTTAGCACAGATACGCAGTATTTT

clone size: .
V gene: TRBV30
J gene: TRBJ2-5
D gene: TRBD1
CDR3 protein: CASGQSSKETQYF
CDR3 DNA: TGTGCCTCGGGACAGTCCTCAAAAGAGACCCAGTACTTC

clone size: .
V gene: TRBV12-3/TRBV12-4
J gene: TRBJ2-1
D gene: .
CDR3 protein: CASRETYNEQFF
CDR3 DNA: TGTGCCAGCAGGGAGACCTACAATGAGCAGTTCTTC

clone size: many
V gene: TRBV24-1
J gene: TRBJ2-3
D gene: TRBD2
CDR3 protein: CATSAEEGLAGSNPSTDTQYF
CDR3 DNA: TGTGCCACCAGTGCCGAAGAGGGACTAGCGGGATCTAACCCTTCCACAGATACGCAGTATTTT

clone size: few
V gene: TRBV5-1
J gene: TRBJ2-3
D gene: .
CDR3 protein: CASSELGDYTDTQYF
CDR3 DNA: TGCGCCAGCAGCGAATTAGGGGATTACACAGATACGCAGTATTTT

clone size: few
V gene: TRBV5-5
J gene: TRBJ2-2
D gene: TRBD1
CDR3 protein: CASSSHLDRGLNTGELFF
CDR3 DNA: TGTGCCAGCAGCTCACACCTCGACAGGGGTCTCAACACCGGGGAGCTGTTTTTT

clone size: .
V gene: TRBV5-8
J gene: TRBJ2-1
D gene: .
CDR3 protein: CASSHLRSSNEQFF
CDR3 DNA: TGTGCCAGCAGCCACCTGAGATCTTCAAATGAGCAGTTCTTC

clone size: .
V gene: TRBV5-4
J gene: TRBJ2-2
D gene: .
CDR3 protein: CASQGQINTGELFF
CDR3 DNA: TGTGCCAGCCAGGGACAAATAAACACCGGGGAGCTGTTTTTT

clone size: .
V gene: TRBV6-5
J gene: TRBJ1-2
D gene: TRBD1
CDR3 protein: CASSSPDRGSHGYTF
CDR3 DNA: TGTGCCAGCAGCTCCCCGGACAGGGGATCCCATGGCTACACCTTC

clone size: .
V gene: TRBV5-6
J gene: TRBJ2-6
D gene: TRBD2
CDR3 protein: CASSSTGGVRVLTF
CDR3 DNA: TGTGCCAGCAGCTCAACCGGGGGGGTCCGCGTCCTGACTTTC

clone size: .
V gene: TRBV14
J gene: TRBJ2-3
D gene: .
CDR3 protein: CASSQYGGPDTQYF
CDR3 DNA: TGTGCCAGCAGCCAATATGGAGGGCCAGATACGCAGTATTTT

clone size: .
V gene: TRBV12-5
J gene: TRBJ2-1
D gene: TRBD1
CDR3 protein: CASGLGTGGYNEQFF
CDR3 DNA: TGTGCTAGTGGTTTGGGGACAGGGGGCTACAATGAGCAGTTCTTC